The 12 T cell receptor beta chains below come from one sample, sequenced in a study of CXCR3-negative and CXCR3-positive naive CD8 T cells (dated by TCRdb to about 2019). The reads were generated on a NextSeq 550. The Human TCR Profiling Kit (MiLaboratory) was used to prepare UMI-labeled 5' RACE TRB cDNA libraries. TCRdb reanalyzed the reads, keeping one entry per CDR3 protein sequence and omitting DNA. The sample's table lists a count of fewer than 10,000 distinct CDR3 sequences. The top ten clones comprise more than 2% of the sample. Sequences were obtained from naive CXCR3- CD8+ T cells from blood. The cell subset or site tag for this specimen amounts to: CD45RO-CCR7+CD27+CD95- naive CD8+ T cells lacking CXCR3 (TNR3-). The origin of the receptors is a human donor in good health. Some clones in this sample may be carry-over from other donors' samples.

This clonotype is classed as medium-sized by frequency. The chain uses TRBV12-3 or TRBV12-4 and TRBJ2-1; checking the TCRdb D call of TRBD1 is not possible without DNA. This CDR3 has 15 amino acids. Here the CDR3 reads CASSRPVGLHNEQFF.

CDR3: CSARAADYNEQFF. The chain links TRBV20-1 to TRBJ2-1. This CDR3 spans 13 amino acids. Looked up from germline, CDR1 is DFQATT and CDR2 is SNEGSKA (reference sequence).

V gene TRBV4-1 combines with J gene TRBJ2-3. CDR1 MGHRA and CDR2 YSYEKL come from the germline V gene. The CDR3 is 18 amino acids. CDR3 sequence: CASSHDPSASGRTDTQYF.

Frequency places this clonotype as medium-sized. The J gene is TRBJ1-5, the V gene TRBV18. The CDR3 has 15 amino acids. Per the germline V gene, CDR1 is KGHSH and CDR2 is LQKENI. The CDR3 loop reads CASSPPTYGYQPQHF.

This sequence joins TRBV29-1 and TRBJ2-7; the TCRdb call, TRBD1, lacks DNA for checking. Germline loops: CDR1 SQVTM, CDR2 ANQGSEA. This CDR3 is built from 14 residues. CDR3 sequence: CSVEDRDRVREQYF.

Frequency places this clonotype as medium-sized. V usage is TRBV20-1 and J usage is TRBJ2-1; there is no DNA to check the TCRdb D call of TRBD2. The CDR3 contains 13 residues. Germline CDR1 and CDR2: DFQATT and SNEGSKA (reference sequence). CDR3 protein: CSATPLADNEQFF.

The gene calls are TRBV28 and TRBJ2-7; TCRdb designates TRBD1, a call that cannot be tested without DNA. Per the germline V gene, CDR1 is MDHEN and CDR2 is SYDVKM. The CDR3 is 14 residues long. CDR3: CASSGTGGEYEQYF.

This clonotype is deemed medium-sized by its frequency. This chain's CDR3 is CSVEDGYQETQYF. The V gene is TRBV29-1, the J gene TRBJ2-5. The CDR3 runs 13 residues. Germline V gene lookup returns CDR1 SQVTM and CDR2 ANQGSEA.

V and J are TRBV25-1 and TRBJ1-6; TCRdb's assignment of TRBD1 cannot be checked, as there is no DNA. This CDR3 is 13 amino acids long. Germline CDR1 MGHDK, CDR2 SYGVNS. The CDR3 reads CASKRGEGSPLHF.

The chain couples TRBV28 to TRBJ2-5; the D call from TCRdb, TRBD1, cannot be confirmed without DNA. Looked up from germline, CDR1 is MDHEN and CDR2 is SYDVKM. This CDR3 spans 15 amino acids. This CDR3 reads CASSKTGWDQETQYF.

This clonotype registers medium-sized by frequency. The rearrangement links TRBV20-1 to TRBJ2-1; TCRdb's D call of TRBD2 is untestable without DNA. Germline values: CDR1 DFQATT, CDR2 SNEGSKA (reference sequence). This CDR3 has 15 amino acids. CDR3 amino acids: CSARLTSGSGGEQFF.

The chain uses TRBV15 and TRBJ2-1; TCRdb proposes TRBD1, but this gene call is untestable without DNA. Germline-derived CDR1 and CDR2 are LNHNV and YYDKDF (reference sequence). The CDR3 runs 14 residues. CDR3: CATSLRDRVGEQFF. Complete variable domain (other parts from reference TRBV15 and TRBJ2-1): DAMVIQNPRYQVTQFGKPVTLSCSQTLNHNVMYWYQQKSSQAPKLLFHYYDKDFNNEADTPDNFQSRRPNTSFCFLDIRSPGLGDTAMYLCATSLRDRVGEQFFGPGTRLTVL.